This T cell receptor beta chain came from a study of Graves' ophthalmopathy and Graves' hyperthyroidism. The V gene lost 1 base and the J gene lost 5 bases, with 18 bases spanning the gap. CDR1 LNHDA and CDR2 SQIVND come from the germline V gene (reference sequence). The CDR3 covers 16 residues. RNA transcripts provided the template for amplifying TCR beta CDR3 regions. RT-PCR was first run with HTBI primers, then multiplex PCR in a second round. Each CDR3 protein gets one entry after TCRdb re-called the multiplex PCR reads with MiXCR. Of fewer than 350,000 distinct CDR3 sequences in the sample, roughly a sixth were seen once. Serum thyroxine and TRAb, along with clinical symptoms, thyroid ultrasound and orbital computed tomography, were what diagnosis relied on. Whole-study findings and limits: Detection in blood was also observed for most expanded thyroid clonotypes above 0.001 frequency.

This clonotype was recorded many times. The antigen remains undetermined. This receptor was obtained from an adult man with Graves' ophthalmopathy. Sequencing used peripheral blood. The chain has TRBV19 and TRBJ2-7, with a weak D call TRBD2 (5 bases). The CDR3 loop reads CASSIVRGPTPDEQYF. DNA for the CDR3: TGTGCCAGTAGTATAGTACGCGGGCCGACGCCGGACGAGCAGTACTTC.